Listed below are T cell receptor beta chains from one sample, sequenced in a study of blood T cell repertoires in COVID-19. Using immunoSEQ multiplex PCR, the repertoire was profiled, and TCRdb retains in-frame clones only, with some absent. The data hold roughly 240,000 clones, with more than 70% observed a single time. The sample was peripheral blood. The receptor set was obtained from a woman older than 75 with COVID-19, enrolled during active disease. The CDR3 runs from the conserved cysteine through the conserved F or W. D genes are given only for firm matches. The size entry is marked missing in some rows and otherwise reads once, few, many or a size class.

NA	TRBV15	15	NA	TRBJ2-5	TGTGCCACCAGCAGAGATCGAAGAGGAGGAGAGACCCAGTACTTC	CATSRDRRGGETQYF
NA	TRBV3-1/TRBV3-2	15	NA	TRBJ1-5	TGTGCCAGCAGCCAAGGGTCCTATAGCAATCAGCCCCAGCATTTT	CASSQGSYSNQPQHF
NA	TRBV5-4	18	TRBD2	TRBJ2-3	TGTGCCAGCAGCTTGGCCGCCTCGGTAGCGGGGGACACAGATACGCAGTATTTT	CASSLAASVAGDTDTQYF
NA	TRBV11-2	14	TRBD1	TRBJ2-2	TGTGCCAGCACCGGACAGGGTCGCACCGGGGAGCTGTTTTTT	CASTGQGRTGELFF
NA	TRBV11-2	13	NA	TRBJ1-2	TGTGCCAGCAGCTTGGAGGTTTCCAATGGCTACACCTTC	CASSLEVSNGYTF
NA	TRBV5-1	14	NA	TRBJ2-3	TGCGCCAGCAGCACGGGAGCTCTAGGGGATACGCAGTATTTT	CASSTGALGDTQYF
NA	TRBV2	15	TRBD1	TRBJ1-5	TGTGCCAGCAGCGCCTCCGGGACAGGGGTTCAGCCCCAGCATTTT	CASSASGTGVQPQHF
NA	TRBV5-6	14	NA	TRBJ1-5	TGTGCCAGCATGAGGCGGGGGTTGGATCAGCCCCAGCATTTT	CASMRRGLDQPQHF
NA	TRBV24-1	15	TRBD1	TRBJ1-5	TGTGCCACCAGTGAGTCCGGGACAGGGTTTCAGCCCCAGCATTTT	CATSESGTGFQPQHF
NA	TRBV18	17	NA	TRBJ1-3	TGTGCCAGCTCCGCTTGGACGGCGGGGGCCTCTGGAAACACCATATATTTT	CASSAWTAGASGNTIYF
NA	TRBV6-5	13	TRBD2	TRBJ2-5	TGTGCAAGCAGCCGGGGGGGGCAAGAGACCCAGTACTTC	CASSRGGQETQYF
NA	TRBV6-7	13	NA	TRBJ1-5	TGTGCCAGGCCCACAGGGTTAAATCAGCCCCAGCATTTT	CARPTGLNQPQHF
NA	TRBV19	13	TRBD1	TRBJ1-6	TGTGCCAGTGGGGGACAGTATAATTCACCCCTCCACTTT	CASGGQYNSPLHF
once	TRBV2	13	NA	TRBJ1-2	TGTGCCAGCAGTGAAAGGGGCAGAAATGGCTACACCTTC	CASSERGRNGYTF
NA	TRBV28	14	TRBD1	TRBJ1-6	TGTGCCAGCAGCCTAAGGGGGCGTAATTCACCCCTCCACTTT	CASSLRGRNSPLHF
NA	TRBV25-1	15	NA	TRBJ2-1	TGTGCCAGCAGTGAGACGGGATCGTCCTACAATGAGCAGTTCTTC	CASSETGSSYNEQFF
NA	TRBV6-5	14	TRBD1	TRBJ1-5	TGTGCCAGCAGTCTACAGGGGCCAGGTCAGCCCCAGCATTTT	CASSLQGPGQPQHF
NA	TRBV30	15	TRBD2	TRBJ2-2	TGTGCCTGGAGCGGGGGGGCCAGAAACACCGGGGAGCTGTTTTTT	CAWSGGARNTGELFF
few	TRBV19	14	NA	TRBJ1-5	TGTGCCAGTAGCCAGGGGAACAGCAATCAGCCCCAGCATTTT	CASSQGNSNQPQHF
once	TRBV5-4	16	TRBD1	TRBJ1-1	TGTGCCAGCAGCTTGGGGGGGACAGGGTATACCACTGAAGCTTTCTTT	CASSLGGTGYTTEAFF